These 7 T cell receptor beta chains came from one sample sequenced in a study of blood T cell repertoires in COVID-19 (TCRdb year 2020). Receptors were amplified or captured by the immunoSEQ multiplex PCR assay. As stored in TCRdb, this immuneACCESS dataset retains in-frame rearrangements with V and J assigned. A fraction of the clones does not appear; measured against another copy, unresolved V genes explain less than half of the discrepancy, and the remainder lacks a known reason. Recorded for this sample are approximately 170,000 clones; 86% of them occurred a single time. The top ten constitute around 9% of the sample. Sequencing was performed on peripheral blood. The source of these receptors is a middle-aged man with active or convalescent COVID-19.

The sample holds one count of this clone. V and J are TRBV12-5 and TRBJ1-2; TRBD1 might be the D (6 bases). The CDR3 sequence is 19 residues long. CDR1 is LGHNT and CDR2 is FRNRAP in the germline V gene. V shed 0 bases and J shed 0 bases, with 20 bases lying between them. The CDR3 DNA sequence: TGTGCTAGTGGTTTGGTACCCAACCGTCGACAGGCGACTAACTATGGCTACACCTTC. This translates into CASGLVPNRRQATNYGYTF.

V and J are TRBV5-5 and TRBJ1-2, with a weak D call TRBD1 (6 bases). Germline lookup yields CDR1 SGHKS and CDR2 YYEKEE (reference sequence). CDR3 size: 14 residues. Trimming cost V 7 bases and J 4 bases, with 17 bases left between them. The CDR3 DNA follows: TGTGCCAGCCAATTACAGGGATTAGGCTATGGCTACACCTTC. Translation gives CASQLQGLGYGYTF.

This clone was recorded only once. The junction departs from the called germline gene at one end, perhaps through a read error. The sample holds other DNA sequences that translate to the same CDR3. CDR3 nucleotides: TGCGCCAGCAGGCTCGAGACATCCTCTGGAAACACCATATATTTT. Its protein product is CASRLETSSGNTIYF. The rearrangement links TRBV2 to TRBJ1-3; the D is unclear. The CDR3 length is 15 residues. From germline, CDR1 is SNHLY and CDR2 FYNNEI.

The chain uses TRBV30 and TRBJ2-1, with TRBD2 matching over 8 bases. V was pared by 0 bases and J by 4 bases, with 5 bases of the junction left unmatched. Per germline, CDR1 GTSNPN and CDR2 SVGIG (reference sequence). CDR3 size: 15 residues. The CDR3 DNA reads as TGTGCCTGGAGTGTGAATAGCGGGACGTACAATGAGCAGTTCTTC. Protein sequence: CAWSVNSGTYNEQFF.

The CDR3: CASSYTGGNEKLFF. CDR3 bases: TGTGCCAGCAGTTATACAGGGGGCAACGAAAAACTGTTTTTT. The V gene is TRBV11-2, the J gene TRBJ1-4; TRBD1 matches 9 bases. The length of the CDR3 is 14 residues. V trimming: 6 bases; J trimming: 8 bases; junction bases outside the gene matches: 7. Germline V gives CDR1 SGHAT, CDR2 FQNNGV.

V usage is TRBV18 and J usage is TRBJ2-3, with D possibly matching TRBD2 (6 bases). This CDR3 region has 15 residues. V was shortened by 1 base and J by 2 bases, with 10 bases between the two germline ends. CDR1 is KGHSH and CDR2 is LQKENI in the germline V gene. CDR3 residues: CASSPRGISTDTQYF. The CDR3 nucleotides read TGTGCCAGCTCACCACGCGGGATATCCACAGATACGCAGTATTTT.

This rearrangement joins TRBV19 to TRBJ1-3; TRBD1 might be the D (5 bases). CDR1 is LNHDA, CDR2 SQIVND, per germline (reference sequence). The length of the CDR3 is 15 residues. V lost 2 bases, J lost 3 bases, and 11 bases lay in between. The CDR3 DNA sequence: TGTGCCAGTAGTATAATCCAGGGTTATGGAAACACCATATATTTT. This gives the protein CASSIIQGYGNTIYF.